The 30 T cell receptor beta chains below were found in one sample sequenced in a study of T-cell reconstitution after alpha-beta-depleted transplantation in children. During its preparation, the TCRbeta library received unique molecular identifiers. TCRdb analysed the PCR reads with MiXCR anew, one entry per CDR3 protein. The sample includes over 100,000 distinct CDR3 sequences, about a tenth of them seen just once. The source material was PBMCs, sampled before TCRalphabeta/CD19-depleted stem cell transplant. The receptors were sampled from a boy younger than 10 with acute lymphoblastic leukemia, due to receive a stem cell transplant.

There are a few counts of this clonotype. This chain links TRBV6-5 with TRBJ2-1; 9 bases match TRBD2. The CDR3 loop spans 18 amino acids. V was pared by 0 bases and J by 8 bases, with 14 bases of the junction left unmatched. CDR1 and CDR2 (germline): MNHEY, SVGAGI. CDR3 in amino acids: CASSYSAFSGSSKDEQFF. As DNA, the CDR3 is TGTGCCAGCAGTTACTCGGCATTTAGCGGGAGTAGCAAGGATGAGCAGTTCTTC.

This clonotype was detected only once. V gene TRBV12-3 or TRBV12-4 combines with J gene TRBJ2-3, with TRBD2 matching over 14 bases. V shed 6 bases, J shed 4 bases, and the junction held 6 bases outside the gene matches. The CDR3 totals 16 residues. The DNA of the CDR3 is TGTGCCAGCAGGCCAGGGACTAGCGGGAGACCAGATACGCAGTATTTT. This encodes CASRPGTSGRPDTQYF.

J is TRBJ2-7 and V is TRBV5-1; D gene ambiguous. The CDR3 sequence is 15 residues long. Trimming took off 0 bases at V and 0 bases at J, with 10 bases between the two ends. Germline-derived CDR1 and CDR2 are SGHRS and YFSETQ. The DNA for the CDR3 is TGCGCCAGCAGCTTGGATTACTCCTTCTCCTACGAGCAGTACTTC. It yields the protein CASSLDYSFSYEQYF.

At least ten counts were recorded for this clonotype. The chain uses TRBV6-5 and TRBJ1-3, with D tentatively TRBD1 (6 bases). The germline CDR1 and CDR2 sequences are MNHEY and SVGAGI. The CDR3 is 16 amino acids. V lost 2 bases and J 4 bases, leaving 15 bases between the germline ends. CDR3 protein: CASSYGTGLGGNTIYF. The CDR3 bases are TGTGCCAGCAGTTACGGTACAGGGCTGGGCGGAAACACCATATATTTT.

This clonotype was seen more than once but under ten times. This chain uses TRBV5-6 with TRBJ2-3; TRBD2 agrees at 11 bases. The J segment lost 3 bases and the V segment lost 4 bases, leaving 4 bases of the junction unmatched. The CDR3 length is 15 residues. Germline V gene lookup returns CDR1 SGHDT and CDR2 YYEEEE. The CDR3 DNA sequence: TGTGCCAGCAGCGCTGGACTAGCGGGTACAGATACGCAGTATTTT. Translating gives CASSAGLAGTDTQYF.

The rearrangement links TRBV6-5 to TRBJ2-3; TRBD2 aligns across 7 bases. The CDR3 totals 15 residues. V shed 2 bases and J 2 bases; nucleotides not matched to a gene: 4. Per germline, CDR1 MNHEY and CDR2 SVGAGI. The CDR3, as DNA: TGTGCCAGCAGTTACCGGCTAGCGGTCACAGATACGCAGTATTTT. Translating gives CASSYRLAVTDTQYF.

This clonotype was recorded a few times. The V gene is TRBV7-2, the J gene TRBJ1-2, with 8 nucleotides matching TRBD1. V trimming: 4 bases; J trimming: 2 bases; junction bases outside the gene matches: 12. CDR1 and CDR2 from the germline V gene are SGHTA and FQGNSA. This CDR3 is built from 17 residues. CDR3 nucleotide sequence: TGTGCCAGCAGCTCCACCTCCTACAGGGGGTTGAACTATGGCTACACCTTC. Translation gives CASSSTSYRGLNYGYTF.

This clonotype was observed many times. The chain combines TRBV7-2 with TRBJ2-3; D may correspond to TRBD1 or TRBD2 (5 bases each). The V gene lost 5 bases and the J gene lost 2 bases, with 17 bases spanning the gap. CDR1 and CDR2 from the germline V gene are SGHTA and FQGNSA. This CDR3 has 16 residues. As DNA, the CDR3 is TGTGCCAGCAGCCCACACCCGGGACGGTCCACAGATACGCAGTATTTT. It translates to CASSPHPGRSTDTQYF.

V usage is TRBV20-1 and J usage is TRBJ2-3; weak D call: TRBD2 (6 bases). CDR3 length: 12 residues. CDR1 is DFQATT and CDR2 is SNEGSKA in the germline V gene (reference sequence). CDR3 sequence: CRGRGPRDTQYF. CDR3 DNA: TGCAGGGGGCGGGGACCCCGGGATACGCAGTATTTT.

The J gene is TRBJ2-7, the V gene TRBV5-1, with 9 positions matching TRBD1. Germline V gene lookup returns CDR1 SGHRS and CDR2 YFSETQ. The CDR3 is made up of 14 amino acids. Trimming at V came to 5 bases and at J to 3 bases, leaving 6 bases not matched to a gene. CDR3 bases: TGCGCCAGCAGACAGGGGGCTGGGAACTACGAGCAGTACTTC. It is translated as CASRQGAGNYEQYF.

The sample holds many counts of this clonotype. The J gene is TRBJ2-5, the V gene TRBV10-3, with 9 bases identical to TRBD1. The CDR3 length is 15 residues. V dropped 10 bases and J dropped 4; count of bases not matched to a gene: 13. In germline, CDR1 is ENHRY, CDR2 SYGVKD. The CDR3: CATDAGGTGRETQYF. The DNA for the CDR3 is TGTGCCACCGATGCCGGCGGGACAGGGCGAGAGACCCAGTACTTC.

This chain links TRBV4-1 with TRBJ2-2; tentatively, D is TRBD1 (6 bases). The germline V and J ends were trimmed by 4 bases and 5 bases, with 14 bases remaining between them. This CDR3 spans 15 amino acids. From germline, CDR1 is MGHRA and CDR2 YSYEKL. The CDR3 DNA is TGCGCCAGCAGCCGGGCTAACAGGGAAACCGGGGAGCTGTTTTTT. This translates into CASSRANRETGELFF.

This clonotype was seen at least ten times. The chain recombines TRBV12-3 or TRBV12-4 with TRBJ1-1; TRBD1 matches 7 bases. V gave up 6 bases and J gave up 0 bases; unmatched junction bases: 13. This CDR3 is built from 17 residues. CDR3 sequence: CASSQTGKGALNTEAFF. The CDR3 region has the DNA TGTGCCAGCAGCCAGACAGGGAAGGGGGCCCTGAACACTGAAGCTTTCTTT.

This clonotype was counted at least ten times. The chain is built from TRBV2 and TRBJ2-2; 8 bases line up with TRBD2. CDR3 size: 13 residues. The V gene end was trimmed by 5 bases and the J gene end by 8 bases; junction bases not matched to a gene: 4. CDR1 is SNHLY, CDR2 FYNNEI, per germline. The CDR3 coding sequence is TGTGCCAGCAGTATAGGACTAGCAGGGGAGCTGTTTTTT. It translates to CASSIGLAGELFF.

This clonotype was seen at least ten times. The chain joins TRBV6-2 or TRBV6-3 to TRBJ2-7; 8 bases fit TRBD2. Germline lookup yields CDR1 MNHEY and CDR2 SVGEGT. The J segment lost 4 bases and the V segment lost 4 bases, leaving 15 bases of the junction unmatched. The CDR3 extends over 17 amino acids. CDR3 nucleotides: TGTGCCAGCAGTTGGCTCCCAGGGCGCGAGCGGGAGTACGAGCAGTACTTC. Amino acids: CASSWLPGREREYEQYF.

This clonotype was observed a few times. The chain has TRBV2 and TRBJ2-7, with no clear D. Germline CDR1 is SNHLY and CDR2 is FYNNEI. V was cut by 1 base and J by 6 bases, with 7 bases left in between. The CDR3 is 12 amino acids. In DNA form, the CDR3 reads TGTGCCAGCAGTGAAGGTTGGGGCGAGCAGTACTTC. Translated, it gives CASSEGWGEQYF.

This clonotype was found many times. The chain uses TRBV10-2 and TRBJ2-7; D tentatively fits TRBD1 or TRBD2 (5 bases each). CDR1 WSHSY and CDR2 SAAADI come from the germline V gene. V shed 6 bases and J shed 4 bases, with 16 bases lying between them. The CDR3 length is 14 residues. CDR3 amino acids: CASRIGVEGYEQYF. CDR3 bases: TGCGCCAGCAGAATCGGGGTCGAGGGGTACGAGCAGTACTTC.

This sequence joins TRBV12-3 or TRBV12-4 and TRBJ1-2, with D maybe TRBD1 (5 bases). V was shortened by 1 base and J by 5 bases, with 17 bases between the two germline ends. This CDR3 is 16 amino acids long. CDR3 nucleotides: TGTGCCAGCAGTTTAGGTGGGGCCGCTCGGAGTTATGGCTACACCTTC. Protein: CASSLGGAARSYGYTF.

The V gene is TRBV5-8, the J gene TRBJ2-7, with 10 bases that match TRBD2. V lost 4 bases and J lost 9; bases outside the gene matches: 10. CDR1 is SGHTS, CDR2 YDEGEE, per germline. The CDR3 is made up of 14 amino acids. The DNA for the CDR3 is TGTGCCAGCAGCCGGGCTAGCGGGAGCTCGGGGCAGTACTTC. Translated: CASSRASGSSGQYF. The full variable domain, completed using reference TRBV5-8 and TRBJ2-7, is EAGVTQSPTHLIKTRGQQATLRCSPISGHTSVYWYQQALGLGLQFLLWYDEGEERNRGNFPPRFSGRQFPNYSSELNVNALELEDSALYLCASSRASGSSGQYFGPGTRLTVT.

The chain carries TRBV20-1 and TRBJ2-7, with D perhaps TRBD1 or TRBD2 (5 bases each). CDR3 length equals 14 residues. Germline-derived CDR1 and CDR2 are DFQATT and SNEGSKA (reference sequence). V was cut by 7 bases and J by 0 bases, with 16 bases left in between. The CDR3 DNA reads TGCAGTGTCCACCATGAGGGGAGCTCCTACGAGCAGTACTTC. This translates into CSVHHEGSSYEQYF.

This clonotype was counted between two and nine times. The CDR3 DNA reads as TGCAGTGCTAGAGGGACTAGCGGGGAGACCCAGTACTTC. Translation: CSARGTSGETQYF. The chain has TRBV20-1 and TRBJ2-5; 11 nucleotides match TRBD2. Germline V gene data show CDR1 as DFQATT and CDR2 as SNEGSKA (reference sequence). V lost 1 base to trimming and J lost 5 bases; unmatched junction nucleotides: 0. The CDR3 covers 13 residues.

This clonotype was recorded a few times. This sequence joins TRBV5-1 and TRBJ2-5; D not certain. The V end lost 0 bases, the J end lost 5 bases, and 11 bases lay between the germline ends. Per germline, CDR1 SGHRS and CDR2 YFSETQ. The CDR3 consists of 14 residues. The CDR3 here is CASSLAGTRETQYF. DNA of the CDR3: TGCGCCAGCAGCTTGGCGGGCACCAGGGAGACCCAGTACTTC.

There are a few counts of this clonotype. V is TRBV5-1 and J is TRBJ2-5, with 10 bases matching TRBD1. V trimming: 4 bases; J trimming: 4 bases; junction bases outside the gene matches: 13. The length of the CDR3 is 17 residues. CDR1 SGHRS and CDR2 YFSETQ come from the germline V gene. CDR3 residues: CASSHSTGGIGGETQYF. CDR3 bases: TGCGCCAGCAGCCACTCGACAGGGGGCATCGGTGGAGAGACCCAGTACTTC.

There are many counts of this clonotype. The rearrangement links TRBV7-9 to TRBJ1-1; D not resolved. V lost 2 bases to trimming and J lost 5 bases, with 12 bases between them. Germline V gene lookup returns CDR1 SEHNR and CDR2 FQNEAQ (reference sequence). The length of the CDR3 is 14 residues. The DNA for the CDR3 is TGTGCCAGCAGCTTATCGGTAGGAAGGACTGAAGCTTTCTTT. This encodes CASSLSVGRTEAFF.

This clonotype has ten or more counts. The genes are TRBV5-1 and TRBJ2-7; D is perhaps TRBD1 (5 bases). There are 12 residues in the CDR3. Trimming stripped 4 bases from V and 6 bases from J, with 11 bases between. Per the germline V gene, CDR1 is SGHRS and CDR2 is YFSETQ. The CDR3, as DNA: TGCGCCAGCAGCCTGGGGCAGGGCGAGCAGTACTTC. Translation gives CASSLGQGEQYF. Based on the CDR3 plus reference TRBV5-1 and TRBJ2-7, the full variable domain is KAGVTQTPRYLIKTRGQQVTLSCSPISGHRSVSWYQQTPGQGLQFLFEYFSETQRNKGNFPGRFSGRQFSNSRSEMNVSTLELGDSALYLCASSLGQGEQYFGPGTRLTVT.

Of note for this clonotype: The missing conserved phenylalanine or tryptophan at the end of this CDR3 makes a read error likely. V gene TRBV14 combines with J gene TRBJ2-5; D unclear. The CDR3 sequence is 15 residues long. Germline V gene lookup returns CDR1 SGHDN and CDR2 FVKESK. Trimming pared 4 bases from V and 0 bases from J, leaving 12 bases between. The CDR3 nucleotides read TGTGCCAGCAGCCCCTTTACATCGTACCAAGAGACCCAGTACTAC. It yields the protein CASSPFTSYQETQYY.

The genes are TRBV5-1 and TRBJ1-2, with a weak D call TRBD1 (5 bases). Germline CDR1 is SGHRS and CDR2 is YFSETQ. CDR3 length equals 16 residues. V was clipped by 0 bases and J by 6 bases, with 18 bases between them. CDR3: CASSLEPGRGSHGYTF. CDR3 DNA: TGCGCCAGCAGCTTGGAGCCGGGGCGCGGAAGCCATGGCTACACCTTC.

This clonotype was counted between two and nine times. The chain links TRBV28 to TRBJ2-2, with 9 bases lining up with TRBD1. Trimming removed 4 bases from V and 6 bases from J; junction bases left unmatched: 9. This CDR3 spans 16 amino acids. Germline loops: CDR1 MDHEN, CDR2 SYDVKM. The CDR3 coding sequence is TGTGCCAGCAGTTCGGGGACAGGGATTGGGGCCGGGGAGCTGTTTTTT. Its translation: CASSSGTGIGAGELFF.

This clonotype was recorded a few times. The chain links TRBV25-1 to TRBJ2-3, with 13 bases matching TRBD2. The CDR3 runs to 17 residues. Germline CDR1 reads MGHDK; CDR2 reads SYGVNS. Trimming cost V 2 bases and J 4 bases; bases outside gene matches: 6. For the CDR3, the DNA is TGTGCCAGCAGTGAAAAACGGGGACTAGCGGGATCAGATACGCAGTATTTT. Translation gives CASSEKRGLAGSDTQYF.

The rearrangement uses TRBV6-2 or TRBV6-3 and TRBJ2-1; 12 nucleotides line up with TRBD2. The V segment lost 2 bases and the J segment 5 bases; nucleotides outside the gene matches: 4. Germline V gives CDR1 MNHEY, CDR2 SVGEGT. This CDR3 region has 16 residues. In DNA, the CDR3 is TGTGCCAGCAGTTACCTACTAGCGGGAGGACACAATGAGCAGTTCTTC. Amino acids: CASSYLLAGGHNEQFF.